One and the same sample provided the 2 T cell receptor beta chains below, sequenced in a study of cytomegalovirus exposure and HLA in healthy donors. The study ran its PCR with 60 Vbeta and 13 Jbeta primers. The protocol was immunoSEQ multiplex PCR, while the TCRdb copy is restricted to in-frame clones and leaves out a portion. This sample has about 78,000 clones; around 80% occur once, and the top ten carry about 34%. Sequencing input: PBMCs. These receptors all stem from a man over 45 in good health and CMV-seropositive.

This clone has ten or more counts. The chain employs TRBV7-9 and TRBJ1-1, with no clear D. V gave up 1 base and J gave up 5 bases, with 11 bases separating them. The CDR3 consists of 14 residues. Germline V gives CDR1 SEHNR, CDR2 FQNEAQ (reference sequence). The CDR3 protein is CASSLERGSTEAFF. CDR3 coding DNA: TGTGCCAGCAGCTTAGAGCGCGGTAGTACTGAAGCTTTCTTT.

This sequence joins TRBV4-2 and TRBJ2-5; 13 bases agree with TRBD2. The V gene's germline CDR1 is LGHNA and CDR2 YNFKEQ. V lost 1 base and J lost 3; bases outside the gene matches: 5. This CDR3 spans 17 amino acids. CDR3 in amino acids: CASSQVLAGGPEETQYF. The CDR3 nucleotides are TGTGCCAGCAGCCAAGTACTAGCGGGAGGGCCTGAAGAGACCCAGTACTTC.